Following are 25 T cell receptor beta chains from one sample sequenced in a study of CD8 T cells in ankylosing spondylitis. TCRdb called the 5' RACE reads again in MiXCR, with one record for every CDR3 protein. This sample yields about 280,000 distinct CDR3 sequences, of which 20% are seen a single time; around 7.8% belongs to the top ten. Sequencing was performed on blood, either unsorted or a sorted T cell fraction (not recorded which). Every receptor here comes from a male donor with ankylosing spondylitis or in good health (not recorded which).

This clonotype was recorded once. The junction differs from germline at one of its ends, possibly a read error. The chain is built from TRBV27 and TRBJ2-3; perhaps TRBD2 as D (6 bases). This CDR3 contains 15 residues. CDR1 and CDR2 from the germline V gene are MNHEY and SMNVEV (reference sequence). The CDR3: CASSLEGWEADMQYF. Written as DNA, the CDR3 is TGTGCCAGCAGTTTAGAGGGGTGGGAGGCAGATATGCAGTATTTT.

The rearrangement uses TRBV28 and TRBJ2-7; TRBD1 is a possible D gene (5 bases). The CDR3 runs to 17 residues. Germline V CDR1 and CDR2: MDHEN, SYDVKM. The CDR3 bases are TGTGCCAACAGTTTTTCTTTACAGGACACCAGCTCCTACGAGCAGTACGTC. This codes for CANSFSLQDTSSYEQYV.

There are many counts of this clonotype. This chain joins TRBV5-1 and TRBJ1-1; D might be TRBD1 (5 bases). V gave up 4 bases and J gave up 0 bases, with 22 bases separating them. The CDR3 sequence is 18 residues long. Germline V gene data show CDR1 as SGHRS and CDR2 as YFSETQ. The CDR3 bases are TGCGCCAGCAGCCGGGACGGAACGAACCTCAACCTGAACACTGAAGCTTTCTTT. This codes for CASSRDGTNLNLNTEAFF.

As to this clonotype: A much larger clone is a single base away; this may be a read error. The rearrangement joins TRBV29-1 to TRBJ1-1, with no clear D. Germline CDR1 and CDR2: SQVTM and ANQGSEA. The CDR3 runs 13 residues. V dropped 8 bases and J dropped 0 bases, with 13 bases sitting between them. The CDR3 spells CSTRPGLNTEAFF. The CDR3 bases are TGCAGCACAAGACCGGGCCTGAACACTGAAGCTTTCTTT. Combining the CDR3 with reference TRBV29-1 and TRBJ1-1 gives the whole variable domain SAVISQKPSRDICQRGTSLTIQCQVDSQVTMMFWYRQQPGQSLTLIATANQGSEATYESGFVIDKFPISRPNLTFSTLTVSNMSPEDSSIYLCSTRPGLNTEAFFGQGTRLTVV.

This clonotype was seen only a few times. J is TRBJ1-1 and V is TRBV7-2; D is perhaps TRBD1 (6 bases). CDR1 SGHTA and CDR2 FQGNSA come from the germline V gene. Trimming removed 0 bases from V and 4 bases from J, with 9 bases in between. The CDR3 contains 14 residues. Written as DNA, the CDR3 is TGTGCCAGCAGCTTAGCCGGGGGGCGCACTGAAGCTTTCTTT. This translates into CASSLAGGRTEAFF.

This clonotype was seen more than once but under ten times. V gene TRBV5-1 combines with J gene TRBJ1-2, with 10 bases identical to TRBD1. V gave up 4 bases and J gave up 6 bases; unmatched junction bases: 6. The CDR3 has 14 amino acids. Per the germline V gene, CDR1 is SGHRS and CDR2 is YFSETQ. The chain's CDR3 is CASSTAGTGDGYTF. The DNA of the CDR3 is TGCGCCAGCAGCACCGCCGGGACAGGGGATGGCTACACCTTC.

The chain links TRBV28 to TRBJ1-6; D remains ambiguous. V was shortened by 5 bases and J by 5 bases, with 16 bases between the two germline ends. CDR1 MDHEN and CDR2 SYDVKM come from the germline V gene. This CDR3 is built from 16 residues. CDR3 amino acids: CASSTTFGRHNSPLHF. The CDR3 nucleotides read TGTGCCAGCAGTACCACCTTTGGCAGGCATAATTCACCCCTCCACTTT.

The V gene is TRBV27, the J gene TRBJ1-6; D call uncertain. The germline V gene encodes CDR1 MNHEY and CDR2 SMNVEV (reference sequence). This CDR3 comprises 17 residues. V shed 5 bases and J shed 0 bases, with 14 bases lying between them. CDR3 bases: TGTGCCAGCAGTGACCTAACAGCGAGCTCCTATAATTCACCCCTCCACTTT. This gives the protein CASSDLTASSYNSPLHF.

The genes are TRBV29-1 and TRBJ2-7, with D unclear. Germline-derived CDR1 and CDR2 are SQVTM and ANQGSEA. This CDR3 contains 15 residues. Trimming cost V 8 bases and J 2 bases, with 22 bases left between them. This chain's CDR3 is CSRPSPWGIPYEQYV. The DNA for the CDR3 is TGCAGCCGTCCCAGTCCGTGGGGTATCCCCTACGAGCAGTACGTC.

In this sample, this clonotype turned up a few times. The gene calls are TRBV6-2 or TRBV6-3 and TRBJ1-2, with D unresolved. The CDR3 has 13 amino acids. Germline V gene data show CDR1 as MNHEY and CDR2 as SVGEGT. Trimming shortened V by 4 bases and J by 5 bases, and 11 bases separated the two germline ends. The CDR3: CASSLMVGYGYTF. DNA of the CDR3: TGTGCCAGCAGTTTAATGGTCGGATATGGCTACACCTTC.

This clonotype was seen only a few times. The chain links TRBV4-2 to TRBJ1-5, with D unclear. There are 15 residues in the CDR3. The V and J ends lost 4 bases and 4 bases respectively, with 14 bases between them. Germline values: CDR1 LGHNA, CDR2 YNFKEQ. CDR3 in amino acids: CASSPVPGENQPQHF. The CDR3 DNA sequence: TGTGCCAGCAGCCCAGTGCCGGGAGAAAATCAGCCCCAGCATTTT.

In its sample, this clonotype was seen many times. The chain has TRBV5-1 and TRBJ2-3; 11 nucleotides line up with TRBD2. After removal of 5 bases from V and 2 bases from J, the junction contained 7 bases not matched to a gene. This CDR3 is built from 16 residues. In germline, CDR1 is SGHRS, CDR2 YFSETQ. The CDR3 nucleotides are TGCGCCAGCAGAGAAGGGACTAGCGGAGTCACAGATACGCAGTATTTT. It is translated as CASREGTSGVTDTQYF.

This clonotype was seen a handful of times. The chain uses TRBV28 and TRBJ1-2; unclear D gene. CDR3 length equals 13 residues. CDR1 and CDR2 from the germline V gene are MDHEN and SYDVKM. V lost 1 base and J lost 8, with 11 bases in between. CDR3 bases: TGTGCCAGCAGTTTATTGTCGCTCGGGGGCTACACCTTC. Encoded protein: CASSLLSLGGYTF.

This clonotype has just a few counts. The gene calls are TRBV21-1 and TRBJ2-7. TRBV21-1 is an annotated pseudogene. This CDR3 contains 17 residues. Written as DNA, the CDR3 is TGTGCCAGCAGCAAAGCGCGTCGACACTGGAACCTCTATGGAGAGTACGTC. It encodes CASSKARRHWNLYGEYV.

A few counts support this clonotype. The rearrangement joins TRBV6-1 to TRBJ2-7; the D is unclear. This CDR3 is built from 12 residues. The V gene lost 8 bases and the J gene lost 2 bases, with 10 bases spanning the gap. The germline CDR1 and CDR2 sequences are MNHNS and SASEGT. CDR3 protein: CASGRPTYEQYV. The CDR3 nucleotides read TGTGCCAGCGGCAGGCCCACCTACGAGCAGTACGTC.

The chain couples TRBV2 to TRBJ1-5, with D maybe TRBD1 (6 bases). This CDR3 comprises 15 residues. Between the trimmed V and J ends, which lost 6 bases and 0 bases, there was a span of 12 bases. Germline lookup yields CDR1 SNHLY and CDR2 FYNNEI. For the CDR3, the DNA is TGTGCCAGCAGCCCGGACAGTAATAGCAATCAGCCCCAGCATTTT. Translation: CASSPDSNSNQPQHF. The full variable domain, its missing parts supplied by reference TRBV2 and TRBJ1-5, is EPEVTQTPSHQVTQMGQEVILRCVPISNHLYFYWYRQILGQKVEFLVSFYNNEISEKSEIFDDQFSVERPDGSNFTLKIRSTKLEDSAMYFCASSPDSNSNQPQHFGDGTRLSIL.

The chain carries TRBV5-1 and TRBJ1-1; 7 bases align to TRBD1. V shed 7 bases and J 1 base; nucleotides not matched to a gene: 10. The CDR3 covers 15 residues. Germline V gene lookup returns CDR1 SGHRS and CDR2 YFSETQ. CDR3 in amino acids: CASRLGGGSNTEAFF. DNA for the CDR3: TGCGCCAGCCGATTAGGAGGGGGCTCGAACACTGAAGCTTTCTTT.

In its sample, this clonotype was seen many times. Here the CDR3 reads CSARGGSGDIQYF. Here the CDR3 DNA reads TGCAGTGCTAGGGGAGGTTCCGGGGACATTCAGTACTTC. This sequence joins TRBV20-1 and TRBJ2-4, with D perhaps TRBD2 (6 bases). Germline CDR1 is DFQATT and CDR2 is SNEGSKA (reference sequence). The length of the CDR3 is 13 residues. The ends were cut back, 3 bases at V and 8 bases at J, with 14 bases in the middle.

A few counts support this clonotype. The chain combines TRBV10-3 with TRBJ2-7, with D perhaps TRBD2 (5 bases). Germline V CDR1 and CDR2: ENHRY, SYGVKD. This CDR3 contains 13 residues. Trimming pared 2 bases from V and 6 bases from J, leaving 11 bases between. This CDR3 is CAISENGESEQYV. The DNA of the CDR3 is TGTGCCATCAGTGAGAACGGGGAGAGCGAGCAGTACGTC.

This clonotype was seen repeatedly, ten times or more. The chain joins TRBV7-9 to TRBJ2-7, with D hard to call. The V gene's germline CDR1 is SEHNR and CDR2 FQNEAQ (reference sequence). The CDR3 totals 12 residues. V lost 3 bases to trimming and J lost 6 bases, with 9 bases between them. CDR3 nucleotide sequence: TGTGCCAGCAGCTTTTCCCTTACCGAGCAGTACGTC. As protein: CASSFSLTEQYV.

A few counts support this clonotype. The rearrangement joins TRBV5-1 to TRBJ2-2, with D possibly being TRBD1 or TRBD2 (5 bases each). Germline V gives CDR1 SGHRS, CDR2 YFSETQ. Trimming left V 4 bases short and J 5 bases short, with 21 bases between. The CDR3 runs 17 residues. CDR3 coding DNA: TGCGCCAGCAGCGCGATTTCTCACGGGGCATGGACCGGGGAGCTGTTTTTT. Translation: CASSAISHGAWTGELFF.

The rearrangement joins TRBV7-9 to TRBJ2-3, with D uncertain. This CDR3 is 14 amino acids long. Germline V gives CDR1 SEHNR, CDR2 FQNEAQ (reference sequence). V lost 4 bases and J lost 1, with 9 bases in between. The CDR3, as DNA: TGTGCCAGCAGCTCCGACAAGGGCACAGATACGCAGTATTTT. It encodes CASSSDKGTDTQYF.

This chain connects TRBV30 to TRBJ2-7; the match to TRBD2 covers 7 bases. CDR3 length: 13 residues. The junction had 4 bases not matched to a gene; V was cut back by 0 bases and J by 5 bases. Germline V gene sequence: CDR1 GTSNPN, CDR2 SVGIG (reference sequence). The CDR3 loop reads CAWSVKRGNEQYV. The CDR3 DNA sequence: TGTGCCTGGAGTGTAAAGCGGGGAAACGAGCAGTACGTC.

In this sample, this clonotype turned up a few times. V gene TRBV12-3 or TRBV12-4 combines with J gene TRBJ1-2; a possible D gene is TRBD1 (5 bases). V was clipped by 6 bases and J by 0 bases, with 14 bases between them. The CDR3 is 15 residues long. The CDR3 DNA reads TGTGCCAGCAGCTCCCGACAGTCAACTAACTATGGCTACACCTTC. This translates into CASSSRQSTNYGYTF.

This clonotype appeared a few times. For the CDR3, the DNA is TGCGCCAGCAGCCCACGTACGGGGCCCAACCTCTACAATGAGCAGTTCTTC. Amino acid sequence: CASSPRTGPNLYNEQFF. The chain combines TRBV4-1 with TRBJ2-1, with D perhaps given as TRBD1 or TRBD2 (5 bases each). The germline V gene has CDR1 MGHRA and CDR2 YSYEKL. CDR3 size: 17 residues. V lost 4 bases and J 3 bases, leaving 19 bases between the germline ends.